This T cell receptor beta chain was sequenced during a study of beta chain features in type 1 diabetes. Study background: Patients shared similar age, gender and cell yields with healthy donors. Taken together, all samples contributed 90 million to 140 million examined sorted cells. Broader study findings: Type 1 diabetes patients had moderately but significantly shorter TCRB CDR3s in all four CD4+ subsets. Whether HLA type affects TCRB rearrangement stayed undetermined in the present work.

Every bit of the isolated RNA underwent reverse transcription, so sequencing read expressed TCRB transcripts. The table came from immunoSEQ multiplex PCR; TCRdb's copy has only in-frame clones and leaves some out. The repertoire consists of fewer than 450,000 clones, with 13% occurring once and the leading ten covering roughly 0.015%. CDR1 is SGHRS and CDR2 is YFSETQ in the germline V gene. V gave up 0 bases and J gave up 5 bases; unmatched junction bases: 3. The CDR3 spans 14 residues. This clone has just a few counts. What it binds is unknown. Averaging roughly 120 mL, one heparinised blood draw came from each individual donor.

The source of this sequence is a woman between 18 and 30 years old with type 1 diabetes. The J gene is TRBJ1-2, the V gene TRBV5-1; TRBD1 aligns across 8 bases. Sequenced sample: naive CD4+ T cells from blood. The CDR3 spells CASSLETGAYGYTF. CDR3 in DNA: TGCGCCAGCAGCTTGGAGACAGGGGCGTATGGCTACACCTTC.